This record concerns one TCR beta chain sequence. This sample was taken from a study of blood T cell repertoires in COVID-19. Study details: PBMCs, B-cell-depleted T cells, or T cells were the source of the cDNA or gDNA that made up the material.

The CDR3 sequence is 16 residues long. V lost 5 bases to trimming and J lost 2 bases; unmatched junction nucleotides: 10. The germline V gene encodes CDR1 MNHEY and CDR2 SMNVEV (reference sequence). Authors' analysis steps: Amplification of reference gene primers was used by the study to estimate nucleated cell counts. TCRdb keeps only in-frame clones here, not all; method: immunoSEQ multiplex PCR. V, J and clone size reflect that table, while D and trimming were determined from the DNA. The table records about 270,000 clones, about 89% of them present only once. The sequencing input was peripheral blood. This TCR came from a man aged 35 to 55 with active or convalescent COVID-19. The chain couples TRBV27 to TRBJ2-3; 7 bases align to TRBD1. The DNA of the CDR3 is TGTGCCAGCAGTAAAAGGTCCGGGACAGACACAGATACGCAGTATTTT. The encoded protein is CASSKRSGTDTDTQYF.